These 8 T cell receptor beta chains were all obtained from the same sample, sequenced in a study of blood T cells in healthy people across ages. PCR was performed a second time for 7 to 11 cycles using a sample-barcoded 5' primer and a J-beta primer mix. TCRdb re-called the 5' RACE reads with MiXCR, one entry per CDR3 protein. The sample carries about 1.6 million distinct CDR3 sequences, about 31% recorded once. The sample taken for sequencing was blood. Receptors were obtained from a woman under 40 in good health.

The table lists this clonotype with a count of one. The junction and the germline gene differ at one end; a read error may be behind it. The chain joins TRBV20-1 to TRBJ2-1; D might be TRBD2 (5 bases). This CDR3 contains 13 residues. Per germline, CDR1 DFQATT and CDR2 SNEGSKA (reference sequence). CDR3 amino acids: CSVRRRLASEQFF. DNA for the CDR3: TGCAGTGTTAGACGCCGTCTAGCCAGTGAGCAGTTCTTC.

CDR3 amino acids: CSARPAGGTDTQYF. CDR3 coding DNA: TGCAGTGCTAGACCGGCGGGGGGAACAGATACGCAGTATTTT. The chain is built from TRBV20-1 and TRBJ2-3; 8 bases agree with TRBD2. There are 14 residues in the CDR3. With V trimmed by 2 bases and J by 3 bases, 4 bases remained unmatched. Germline V CDR1 and CDR2: DFQATT, SNEGSKA (reference sequence).

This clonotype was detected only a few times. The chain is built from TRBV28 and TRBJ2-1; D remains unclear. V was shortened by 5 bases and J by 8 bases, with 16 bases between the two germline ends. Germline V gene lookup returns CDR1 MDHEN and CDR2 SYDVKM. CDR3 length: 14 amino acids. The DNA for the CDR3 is TGTGCCAGCAGTGACCCTCGGCGTTCGCATGAGCAGTTCTTC. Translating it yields CASSDPRRSHEQFF.

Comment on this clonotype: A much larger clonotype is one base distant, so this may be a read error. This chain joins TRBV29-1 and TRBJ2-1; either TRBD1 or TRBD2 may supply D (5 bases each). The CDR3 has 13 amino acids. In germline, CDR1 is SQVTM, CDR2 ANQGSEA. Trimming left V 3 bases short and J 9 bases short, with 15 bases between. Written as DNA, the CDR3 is TGCAGCGTTGAGACCGAGGGGCCTAGTGAGCAGTTCTTC. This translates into CSVETEGPSEQFF.

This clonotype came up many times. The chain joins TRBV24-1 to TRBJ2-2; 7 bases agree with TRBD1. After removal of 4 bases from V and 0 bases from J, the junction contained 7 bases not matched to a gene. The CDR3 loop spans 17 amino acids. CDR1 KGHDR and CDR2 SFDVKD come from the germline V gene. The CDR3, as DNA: TGTGCCACCAGTGACCCCTCGACAGGGTCGAACACCGGGGAGCTGTTTTTT. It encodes CATSDPSTGSNTGELFF.

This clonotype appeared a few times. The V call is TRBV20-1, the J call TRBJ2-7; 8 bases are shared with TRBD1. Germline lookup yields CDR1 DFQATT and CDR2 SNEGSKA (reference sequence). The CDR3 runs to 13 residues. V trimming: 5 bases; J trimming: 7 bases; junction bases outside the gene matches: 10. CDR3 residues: CSAQRDRSREQYF. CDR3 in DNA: TGCAGTGCTCAACGGGACAGGTCGAGGGAGCAGTACTTC.

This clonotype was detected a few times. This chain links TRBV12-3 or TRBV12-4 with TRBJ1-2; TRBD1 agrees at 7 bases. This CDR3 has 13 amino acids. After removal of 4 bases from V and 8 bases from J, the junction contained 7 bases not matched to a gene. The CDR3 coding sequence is TGTGCCAGCAGTTCCGGGACAGCAGTAGGCTACACCTTC. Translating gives CASSSGTAVGYTF.

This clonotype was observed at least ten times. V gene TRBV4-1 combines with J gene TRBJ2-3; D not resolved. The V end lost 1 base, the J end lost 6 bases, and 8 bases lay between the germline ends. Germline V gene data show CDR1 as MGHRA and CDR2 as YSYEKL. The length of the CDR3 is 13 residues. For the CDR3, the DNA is TGCGCCAGCAGCCAAGGGACCGCGGATACGCAGTATTTT. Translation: CASSQGTADTQYF.